A single T cell receptor beta chain is shown here with its context. The V gene lost 2 bases and the J gene lost 7 bases, with 12 bases spanning the gap. Germline assignment: CDR1 SGHRS and CDR2 YFSETQ. This CDR3 spans 13 amino acids. This sample is part of a study of blood T cell repertoires in COVID-19. Study overall: The analysed material was cDNA or gDNA that came from T cells, B-cell-depleted T cells, or PBMCs.

Clones were read by immunoSEQ multiplex PCR, and TCRdb kept only the in-frame ones, dropping some. The table lists 70,000 to 80,000 clones, 86% of them singletons. The clonotype was recovered from an elderly man in a cohort sampled during active COVID-19. The V gene is TRBV5-1, the J gene TRBJ1-2; TRBD1 is a possible D gene (6 bases). Source material: peripheral blood. CDR3 amino acids: CASSLRTEGGYTF. CDR3 bases: TGCGCCAGCAGCTTAAGGACAGAAGGTGGCTACACCTTC. Complete variable domain (other parts from reference TRBV5-1 and TRBJ1-2): KAGVTQTPRYLIKTRGQQVTLSCSPISGHRSVSWYQQTPGQGLQFLFEYFSETQRNKGNFPGRFSGRQFSNSRSEMNVSTLELGDSALYLCASSLRTEGGYTFGSGTRLTVV.